This T cell receptor beta chain is drawn from a study of OX40 agonist ivuxolimab in advanced cancers. This CDR3 is 14 amino acids long. Germline CDR1 and CDR2: SGHTA and FQGNSA. Losses at the gene ends were 6 bases for V and 2 bases for J; bases not matched to a gene: 7. Data came from immunoSEQ multiplex PCR; TCRdb stores just in-frame clones and leaves some out. Of roughly 62,000 clones in the sample, roughly 82% were seen once. The origin of this receptor is an adult with an advanced solid tumor such as melanoma, head and neck, liver or kidney cancer. The specimen was CD4+ or CD8+ T cells sorted from blood, collected in a trial of the OX40 agonist ivuxolimab. The chain uses TRBV7-2 and TRBJ2-7; 7 bases agree with TRBD1. The CDR3 is CASRAGTATYEQYF. Written as DNA, the CDR3 is TGTGCCAGCAGGGCCGGGACAGCCACCTACGAGCAGTACTTC. The full variable domain, completed using reference TRBV7-2 and TRBJ2-7, is GAGVSQSPSNKVTEKGKDVELRCDPISGHTALYWYRQSLGQGLEFLIYFQGNSAPDKSGLPSDRFSAERTGGSVSTLTIQRTQQEDSAVYLCASRAGTATYEQYFGPGTRLTVT.